This T cell receptor (beta chain) was observed in a study of T cell responses to AZD1222 COVID-19 vaccine. Study-wide points: Baseline seropositivity occurred in only a handful of AZD1222 recipients. With dominance at 160-218 and 743-854, vaccine-associated CD4 TCRs spanned spike. Clonal diversity may have been underestimated in mostly white British donors.

About this clone itself: Its cognate antigen is unknown.

The CDR3 is 13 residues long. The ends were cut back, 5 bases at V and 3 bases at J, with 11 bases in the middle. Per the germline V gene, CDR1 is SGHVS and CDR2 is FNYEAQ. Profiled with immunoSEQ multiplex PCR; TCRdb holds only in-frame clones, not every one. The sample lists 83,000 or so clones, 88% occurring once. Sample: peripheral blood, taken 28 days after the second AZD1222 dose. The rearrangement joins TRBV7-6 to TRBJ2-7; no reliable D call. The receptor's source is an adult who received the AZD1222 COVID-19 vaccine. The CDR3 here is CASSSQDRYEQYF. CDR3 DNA: TGTGCCAGCAGCAGTCAGGACCGCTACGAGCAGTACTTC. Full variable domain (missing parts from reference TRBV7-6 and TRBJ2-7): GAGVSQSPRYKVTKRGQDVALRCDPISGHVSLYWYRQALGQGPEFLTYFNYEAQQDKSGLPNDRFSAERPEGSISTLTIQRTEQRDSAMYRCASSSQDRYEQYFGPGTRLTVT.